This T cell receptor (beta chain) originates from a study of OX40 agonist ivuxolimab in advanced cancers. Study-level information: Earlier treatment with anti-PD-1, anti-PD-L1 or anti-CTLA-4 was permitted, and less than 50% had received some. Patients achieving partial responses numbered three: one hepatocellular carcinoma case and two cutaneous melanoma cases.

This clone was picked up a small number of times. Its matching antigen is unknown. Study-level points and caveats: Certain nonresponders likewise exhibited a low normalized T-cell clonal expansion.

Using immunoSEQ multiplex PCR, the repertoire was profiled, and TCRdb retains in-frame clones only, with some absent. The profile shows more than 45,000 clones, around 90% of them singletons. The source is an adult with an advanced solid tumor such as melanoma, head and neck, liver or kidney cancer. Sequenced here: CD4+ or CD8+ T cells sorted from blood, sampled in a trial of the OX40 agonist ivuxolimab.

The chain's CDR3 is CASSASGYGYTF. CDR3 in DNA: TGTGCCAGCAGTGCTTCGGGGTATGGCTACACCTTC. The gene calls are TRBV2 and TRBJ1-2, with D uncertain. This CDR3 spans 12 amino acids. Germline V gene data show CDR1 as SNHLY and CDR2 as FYNNEI. V was trimmed by 4 bases and J by 5 bases, leaving 8 bases between them.